These T cell receptor beta chains were read from a single sample in a study of blood T cells in healthy people across ages. TCRdb reprocessed the 5' RACE reads with MiXCR, giving one entry per CDR3 protein. The table includes about 1,500,000 distinct CDR3 sequences, 40% to 50% detected once. Sequencing input: blood. The receptor set was obtained from a woman aged 18-30 years in good health. Both conserved end residues are part of each CDR3. Each record gives: V gene, J gene, clone size, D gene, CDR3 protein, CDR3 DNA. D genes are given only for firm matches. Part of the rows lack a size; the others show once, few, many or a class for expanded clones.

TRBV7-9	TRBJ2-7	.	TRBD2	CASGFPLPGLAVYEQYF	TGTGCCAGCGGCTTCCCCCTCCCGGGACTAGCGGTCTACGAGCAGTACTTC
TRBV3-1	TRBJ2-1	.	.	CASSLRDLDNEQFF	TGTGCCAGCAGCCTCCGGGACCTAGACAATGAGCAGTTCTTC
TRBV6-5	TRBJ2-2	few	TRBD1	CASSYGQGYTGELFF	TGTGCCAGCAGTTATGGACAGGGGTACACCGGGGAGCTGTTTTTT
TRBV4-1	TRBJ2-1	few	TRBD1	CASSRERGGEQFF	TGCGCCAGCAGCCGCGAGCGAGGGGGCGAGCAGTTCTTC
TRBV3-1	TRBJ1-2	.	TRBD1	CASSQVAGGRGYTF	TGTGCCAGCAGCCAAGTCGCAGGGGGCAGGGGCTACACCTTC
TRBV20-1	TRBJ1-4	.	TRBD1	CSASFRGREEKLFF	TGCAGTGCTTCGTTCAGGGGGCGGGAGGAAAAACTGTTTTTT
TRBV4-1	TRBJ2-7	few	.	CASSRDGGDYEQYF	TGCGCCAGCAGCCGAGACGGTGGTGACTACGAGCAGTACTTC
TRBV4-1	TRBJ2-7	few	.	CASSQMGTTPYDEQYF	TGCGCCAGCAGCCAAATGGGCACGACACCTTATGACGAGCAGTACTTC
TRBV4-1	TRBJ1-4	few	TRBD1	CASSLSDREDEKLFF	TGCGCCAGCAGCCTGTCGGACAGGGAGGATGAAAAACTGTTTTTT
TRBV2	TRBJ2-7	.	TRBD2	CASGEIAGSYEQYF	TGTGCCAGCGGTGAAATAGCGGGATCCTACGAGCAGTACTTC
TRBV27	TRBJ2-5	.	.	CASRVRGNEQYF	TGTGCCAGCAGAGTCCGGGGCAATGAGCAGTACTTC
TRBV5-1	TRBJ2-7	.	.	CASSPSELYEQYF	TGCGCCAGCAGCCCATCGGAACTATACGAGCAGTACTTC
TRBV12-3/TRBV12-4	TRBJ2-3	.	TRBD2	CASQLGTSPVYF	TGTGCCAGCCAGTTAGGGACTAGCCCCGTGTATTTT
TRBV27	TRBJ2-1	.	.	CASRKRTYNEQFF	TGTGCCAGCAGAAAGCGGACCTACAATGAGCAGTTCTTC
TRBV10-3	TRBJ1-6	.	TRBD1	CAIRTDRGNSPLHF	TGTGCCATCAGGACGGACAGGGGCAATTCACCCCTCCACTTT
TRBV5-1	TRBJ2-3	.	TRBD1	CASSEDRSTQYF	TGCGCCAGCAGCGAGGACAGGAGCACGCAGTATTTT
TRBV10-3	TRBJ1-1	few	.	CAIRSTYMNTEAFF	TGTGCCATCAGATCTACATACATGAACACTGAAGCTTTCTTT
TRBV6-5	TRBJ2-5	few	.	CASSYTGAGQETQYF	TGTGCCAGCAGTTACACGGGCGCAGGGCAAGAGACCCAGTACTTC
TRBV6-5	TRBJ1-1	.	.	CASSYSPGYEAFF	TGTGCCAGCAGTTACTCCCCAGGATATGAAGCTTTCTTT
TRBV9	TRBJ2-7	.	TRBD1	CASSTGQGAEEQYF	TGTGCCAGCAGCACAGGACAGGGGGCGGAGGAGCAGTACTTC
TRBV7-9	TRBJ1-4	.	TRBD1	CAGSLYTGGAEKLFF	TGTGCCGGCAGCTTATACACAGGGGGCGCGGAAAAACTGTTTTTT
TRBV5-1	TRBJ1-5	.	.	CASSLWGGAVNQPQHF	TGCGCCAGCAGCTTGTGGGGGGGCGCGGTAAATCAGCCCCAGCATTTT
TRBV15	TRBJ2-5	.	TRBD2	CATSRVFGTSLETQYF	TGTGCCACCAGCAGAGTATTCGGGACTAGCCTAGAGACCCAGTACTTC
TRBV24-1	TRBJ2-7	.	.	CATSSWGSYEQYF	TGTGCCACCAGTTCCTGGGGGTCCTACGAGCAGTACTTC
TRBV3-1	TRBJ1-5	few	.	CASSSLSGVQPQHF	TGTGCCAGCAGCTCACTCTCAGGGGTTCAGCCCCAGCATTTT
TRBV5-1	TRBJ2-7	.	TRBD2	CASSRRWLVAGDSYEQYF	TGCGCCAGCAGCCGGCGTTGGTTGGTAGCGGGAGACTCCTACGAGCAGTACTTC
TRBV20-1	TRBJ1-2	few	.	CSARGRTGDNYGYTF	TGCAGTGCTAGAGGTAGGACCGGAGACAACTATGGCTACACCTTC
TRBV7-9	TRBJ2-1	.	.	CASIPTGAGINEQFF	TGTGCCAGCATTCCAACAGGGGCGGGGATCAATGAGCAGTTCTTC
TRBV5-1	TRBJ2-6	.	.	CASSLKWSGANVLTF	TGCGCCAGCAGCTTGAAGTGGTCTGGGGCCAACGTCCTGACTTTC
TRBV4-1	TRBJ1-1	.	.	CASSRLPGGDTEAFF	TGCGCCAGCAGCCGACTCCCCGGGGGTGACACTGAAGCTTTCTTT
TRBV3-1	TRBJ2-7	once	.	CASSQGRGRVYEQYF	TGTGCCAGCAGCCAAGGGAGGGGGCGCGTCTACGAGCAGTACTTC
TRBV4-1	TRBJ1-4	few	.	CASSQVGSNEKLFF	TGCGCCAGCAGCCAAGTCGGATCTAATGAAAAACTGTTTTTT
TRBV12-3/TRBV12-4	TRBJ2-1	once	.	CASIGGPTRLGSSYNEQFF	TGTGCCAGCATCGGGGGTCCGACTAGACTCGGTAGCTCCTACAATGAGCAGTTCTTC
TRBV10-3	TRBJ1-2	.	.	CVISESGFSYGYTF	TGTGTCATCAGTGAGTCAGGGTTTAGCTATGGCTACACCTTC
TRBV25-1	TRBJ1-2	few	TRBD1	CASSGQGLYYGYTF	TGTGCCAGCAGTGGACAGGGGCTGTACTATGGCTACACCTTC
TRBV28	TRBJ2-7	.	.	CASSGRGPGEQYF	TGTGCCAGCAGTGGGCGGGGGCCGGGGGAGCAGTACTTC
TRBV29-1	TRBJ2-3	few	.	CSVVGGNTDTQYF	TGCAGCGTTGTTGGCGGAAACACAGATACGCAGTATTTT
TRBV6-6	TRBJ1-1	.	.	CASSFSMNTEAFF	TGTGCCAGCAGCTTCTCTATGAACACTGAAGCTTTCTTT
TRBV2	TRBJ1-3	.	.	CASSTGPASSGNTIYF	TGTGCCAGCAGTACCGGGCCGGCCTCATCTGGAAACACCATATATTTT
TRBV3-1	TRBJ2-5	few	.	CASSQVLGEETQYF	TGTGCCAGCAGCCAAGTCCTAGGGGAAGAGACCCAGTACTTC
TRBV29-1	TRBJ2-5	many	TRBD1	CSVSDRTETQYF	TGCAGCGTATCGGACAGGACGGAGACCCAGTACTTC
TRBV15	TRBJ1-2	.	.	CATSRAGDQYNYGYTF	TGTGCCACCAGCAGAGCGGGGGATCAGTATAACTATGGCTACACCTTC
TRBV5-1	TRBJ2-7	.	TRBD2	CASSLLAEDYEQYF	TGCGCCAGCAGCTTACTAGCGGAAGACTACGAGCAGTACTTC
TRBV7-9	TRBJ1-5	many	.	CASSPTGNQPQHF	TGTGCCAGCAGCCCGACTGGAAATCAGCCCCAGCATTTT
TRBV20-1	TRBJ2-7	.	TRBD1	CSASGGTGTYEQYF	TGCAGTGCCTCGGGCGGGACAGGGACCTACGAGCAGTACTTC
TRBV7-9	TRBJ2-2	.	TRBD1	CASFSDRVAGELFF	TGTGCCAGCTTTTCCGACAGGGTGGCCGGGGAGCTGTTTTTT
TRBV2	TRBJ2-3	few	.	CASSMEFGADTQYF	TGTGCCAGCAGTATGGAGTTCGGGGCAGATACGCAGTATTTT
TRBV24-1	TRBJ2-5	.	.	CATSGDLGTQYF	TGTGCCACCAGTGGGGACCTTGGGACCCAGTACTTC
TRBV24-1	TRBJ2-3	few	TRBD1	CATSDILPGQGGADTQYF	TGTGCCACCAGTGATATACTACCGGGACAGGGAGGCGCAGATACGCAGTATTTT
TRBV20-1	TRBJ1-5	.	.	CSAQSGTTQPQHF	TGCAGTGCTCAAAGCGGGACAACTCAGCCCCAGCATTTT
TRBV5-1	TRBJ2-7	.	TRBD2	CASGLGLAGEGEQYF	TGCGCCAGCGGGCTGGGACTAGCGGGAGAAGGCGAGCAGTACTTC
TRBV9	TRBJ1-4	few	.	CASSAVPNQGEKLFF	TGTGCCAGCAGCGCGGTACCTAATCAGGGCGAAAAACTGTTTTTT
TRBV7-9	TRBJ1-1	few	.	CASSPPRSGNTEAFF	TGTGCCAGCAGCCCCCCTAGGTCGGGGAACACTGAAGCTTTCTTT
TRBV7-9	TRBJ1-2	few	.	CASSLLGVNYGYTF	TGTGCCAGCAGCCTACTCGGGGTGAACTATGGCTACACCTTC